The 10 T cell receptor beta chains in this list originate from one sample, sequenced in a study of CXCR3-negative and CXCR3-positive naive CD8 T cells. The authors made the TRB cDNA libraries by 5' RACE using UMI labels. TCRdb reprocessed the 5' RACE reads; each CDR3 protein has one entry and no DNA is given. Recorded here are 40,000 to 50,000 distinct CDR3 sequences; the top ten clones represent roughly 2.5%. Sequencing was performed on naive CXCR3- CD8+ T cells from blood. Subset described: CD45RO-CCR7+CD27+CD95- naive CD8+ T cells lacking CXCR3 (TNR3-). The receptors come from a human donor in good health. Some clones in this sample may be carry-over from other donors' samples.

The chain links TRBV12-3 or TRBV12-4 to TRBJ1-1. The CDR3 runs 11 residues. CDR3 loop: CASRLNTEAFF.

This chain's CDR3 is CSVRLPRLSTDTQYF. V usage is TRBV29-1 and J usage is TRBJ2-3; TCRdb's assignment of TRBD2 cannot be checked, as there is no DNA. The CDR3 runs 15 residues. From germline, CDR1 is SQVTM and CDR2 ANQGSEA.

CDR3 loop: CASSLKNTEAFF. V and J are TRBV5-1 and TRBJ1-1. The germline V gene encodes CDR1 SGHRS and CDR2 YFSETQ. The CDR3 totals 12 residues.

This chain joins TRBV28 and TRBJ2-3; the TCRdb call, TRBD1, lacks DNA for checking. Germline lookup yields CDR1 MDHEN and CDR2 SYDVKM. CDR3 size: 14 residues. CDR3 loop: CASSITGSTDTQYF.

V usage is TRBV12-3 or TRBV12-4 and J usage is TRBJ1-1. The CDR3 length is 13 residues. CDR3: CASSPHPNTEAFF.

The CDR3 sequence: CASSQGGRGFNYGYTF. The rearrangement joins TRBV4-1 to TRBJ1-2; TCRdb names TRBD1, which stays unverified in the absence of DNA. CDR1 is MGHRA, CDR2 YSYEKL, per germline. CDR3 length: 16 residues.

The V gene is TRBV27, the J gene TRBJ2-2; with no DNA, the TCRdb D assignment of TRBD1 cannot be verified. In germline, CDR1 is MNHEY, CDR2 SMNVEV (reference sequence). CDR3 length equals 12 residues. The CDR3 here is CATWDGTGELFF.

The V and J genes are TRBV20-1 and TRBJ1-5; TCRdb returns TRBD1, unconfirmable since there is no DNA. Germline CDR1 reads DFQATT; CDR2 reads SNEGSKA (reference sequence). The CDR3 totals 14 residues. The CDR3 region is CSAGGTSVSQPQHF.

The chain combines TRBV28 with TRBJ2-5; the D call of TRBD2 rests on TCRdb alone, since no DNA is present to check it. This CDR3 spans 13 amino acids. From germline, CDR1 is MDHEN and CDR2 SYDVKM. This chain's CDR3 is CASSRLAGETQYF. The full variable domain, completed using reference TRBV28 and TRBJ2-5, is DVKVTQSSRYLVKRTGEKVFLECVQDMDHENMFWYRQDPGLGLRLIYFSYDVKMKEKGDIPEGYSVSREKKERFSLILESASTNQTSMYLCASSRLAGETQYFGPGTRLLVL.

This CDR3 is CASGGYTGELFF. The chain recombines TRBV3-1 with TRBJ2-2; TCRdb outputs TRBD1, but without DNA this stays unchecked. The CDR3 is made up of 12 amino acids. Germline V CDR1 and CDR2: LGHDT, YNNKEL (reference sequence).